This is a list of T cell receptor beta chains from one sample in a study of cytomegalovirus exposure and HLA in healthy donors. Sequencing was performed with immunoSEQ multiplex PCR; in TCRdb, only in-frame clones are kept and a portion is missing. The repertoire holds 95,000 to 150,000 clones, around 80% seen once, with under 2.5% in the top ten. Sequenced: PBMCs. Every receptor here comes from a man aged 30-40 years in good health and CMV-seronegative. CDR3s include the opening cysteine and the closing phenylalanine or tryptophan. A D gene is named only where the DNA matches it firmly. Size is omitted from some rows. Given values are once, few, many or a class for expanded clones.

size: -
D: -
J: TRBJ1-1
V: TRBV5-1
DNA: TGCGCCAGCAGCTTGCAGGACAGTATGAACACTGAAGCTTTCTTT
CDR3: CASSLQDSMNTEAFF

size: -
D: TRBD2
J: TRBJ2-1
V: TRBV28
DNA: TGTGCCAGCAGTTTCGCCCGGGGGGGTGAGCAGTTCTTC
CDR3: CASSFARGGEQFF

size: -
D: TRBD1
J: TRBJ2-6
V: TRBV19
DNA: TGTGCCAGTAGTAGCCCCCCGGGACAGGGCCTCTCTGGGGCCAACGTCCTGACTTTC
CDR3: CASSSPPGQGLSGANVLTF

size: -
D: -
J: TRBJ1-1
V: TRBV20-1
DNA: TGCAGTGCCCTAGGTGAAGCTTTCTTT
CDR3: CSALGEAFF

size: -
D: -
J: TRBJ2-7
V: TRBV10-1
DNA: TGCGCCAGCAGAAGAACTAGCACAAGCGAGCAGTACTTC
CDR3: CASRRTSTSEQYF

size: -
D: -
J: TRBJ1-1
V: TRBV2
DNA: TGTGCCAGCAGTGAACCCGGAGCCACTGAAGCTTTCTTT
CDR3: CASSEPGATEAFF

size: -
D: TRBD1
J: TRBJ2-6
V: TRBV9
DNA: TGTGCCAGCAGCATGACGTCCGAGACAGGGTTCCCTGGGGCCAACGTCCTGACTTTC
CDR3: CASSMTSETGFPGANVLTF

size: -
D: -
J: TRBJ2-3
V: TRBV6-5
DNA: TGTGCCAGCAGGAATGGGGGGGGCTACGAGTATACGCAGTATTTT
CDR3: CASRNGGGYEYTQYF

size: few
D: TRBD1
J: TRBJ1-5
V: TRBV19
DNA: TGTGCCAGTACCCCAGGACAGGGACCTCAGCCCCAGCATTTT
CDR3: CASTPGQGPQPQHF

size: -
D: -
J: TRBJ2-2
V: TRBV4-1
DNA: TGCGCCAGCAGCCCCCTGCTAAGCCGTGTCCGGGCCGGGGAGCTGTTTTTT
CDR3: CASSPLLSRVRAGELFF

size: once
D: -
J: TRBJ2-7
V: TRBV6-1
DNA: TGTGCCAGCAGTGAAACCCCAGGGTGGAACTACGAGCAGTACTTC
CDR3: CASSETPGWNYEQYF

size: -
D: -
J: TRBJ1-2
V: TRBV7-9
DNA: TGTGCCAGCAGCTTAGTTTGGGGGGGCATGGACTATGGCTACACCTTC
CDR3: CASSLVWGGMDYGYTF

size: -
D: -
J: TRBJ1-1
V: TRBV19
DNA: TGTGCCAGTAGGGGAGGACCTGAAGCTTTCTTT
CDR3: CASRGGPEAFF

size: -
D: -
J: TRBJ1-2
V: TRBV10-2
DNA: TGCGCCAGCAGTGAGCCGGGGAGGGTTAACTATGGCTACACCTTC
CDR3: CASSEPGRVNYGYTF

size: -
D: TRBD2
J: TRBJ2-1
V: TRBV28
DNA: TGTGCCAGCAGTTTGGATACCGGGACTAGCGGGGGGGATCTGAGTGAGCAGTTCTTC
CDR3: CASSLDTGTSGGDLSEQFF

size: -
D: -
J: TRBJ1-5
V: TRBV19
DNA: TGTGCCAGTAGTATAGCTGGAGAAAGGCCCCAGCATTTT
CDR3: CASSIAGERPQHF

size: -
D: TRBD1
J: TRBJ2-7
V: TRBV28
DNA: TGTGCCAGCAGGGACAGGGGCCCCTACGAGCAGTACTTC
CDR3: CASRDRGPYEQYF